This entry lists 2 T cell receptor beta chains sequenced from one sample in a study of T cells in Graves' hyperthyroidism and ophthalmopathy. Amplification yielded TCR beta CDR3 regions, with RNA transcripts as the source. TCR CDR3 regions were first amplified by RT-PCR with HTBI primers. TCRdb reanalysed the multiplex PCR reads using MiXCR and keeps one entry per CDR3 protein. This table holds 500,000 or so distinct CDR3 sequences, about 16% found once. The material sequenced was blood. Receptor source: a woman in her 30s with Graves' ophthalmopathy.

This clonotype has only a few counts. This chain joins TRBV5-6 and TRBJ1-6; 9 bases fit TRBD1. This CDR3 is 14 amino acids long. The V segment lost 4 bases and the J segment 7 bases; nucleotides outside the gene matches: 3. The germline CDR1 and CDR2 sequences are SGHDT and YYEEEE. The CDR3 is CASSAGTGNSPLHF. As DNA, the CDR3 is TGTGCCAGCAGCGCCGGGACAGGGAATTCACCCCTCCACTTT.

There are many counts of this clonotype. V usage is TRBV30 and J usage is TRBJ2-1, with TRBD2 matching 7 bases. The ends lost 0 bases at V and 3 bases at J; junction bases unmatched: 8. The CDR3 sequence is 16 residues long. Germline loops: CDR1 GTSNPN, CDR2 SVGIG (reference sequence). CDR3 amino acids: CAWSVLVGGSYNEQFF. In DNA form, the CDR3 reads TGTGCCTGGAGTGTACTGGTGGGAGGGAGCTACAATGAGCAGTTCTTC.